This TCR beta chain was recovered during a study of T cell changes during pregnancy in multiple sclerosis (dated by TCRdb to about 2019). Some background on the complete study: Changes in the T cell repertoire over the course of pregnancy were examined in this study in women with multiple sclerosis.

V and J are trimmed by 3 bases and 4 bases, and the gene matches miss 2 bases of the junction. The germline V gene specifies MRHNA as CDR1 and SNTAGT as CDR2. From cysteine to phenylalanine, the CDR3 is 15 amino acids long. The DNA shown is the 45-base CDR3, in frame from base 1. Worth noting for this clone: What antigen it recognizes has not been identified. It has no much larger one-base neighbor in the sample; base qualities were not kept.

Receptor libraries were prepared by the immunoSEQ multiplex PCR assay. Not all clones reach the TCRdb copy of this immuneACCESS table, which keeps in-frame sequences only. Checked studies attribute under half of the gap to unresolved V genes and leave the rest unexplained. Recorded for this sample are some 74,000 clones; around 94% of them occurred a single time. The ten biggest clones cover over 2% of the sample. Here the sequenced sample was peripheral blood, taken before pregnancy. This receptor was obtained from a female donor with multiple sclerosis, enrolled in a pregnancy study. The V and J genes are TRBV6-4 and TRBJ2-1, and 11 junction bases match TRBD2. At the DNA level, the sequence is TGTGCCAGCAGTGAAGTAGCGGGAGGGTACAATGAGCAGTTCTTC. Translated, this is CASSEVAGGYNEQFF.